The clone carrying this T cell receptor (beta chain) was counted only a few times. Its antigen is still unknown. This entry belongs to a study of resident and recirculating memory T cells in vitiligo. Looking at the study overall: The samples were homogenized without cell sorting before genomic DNA extraction. Study-wide results and caveats: Clonality differed among vitiligo lesions, with no unique dominant clone.

CDR1 is LGHNA, CDR2 YSLEER, per germline. The CDR3 sequence is 14 residues long. Trimming removed 0 bases at V and 4 bases at J, with 4 bases between. Sequencing used immunoSEQ multiplex PCR; TCRdb keeps in-frame clones, though not all of them. The data show 40,000 to 50,000 clones, roughly 91% seen once. No patient showed confetti depigmentation, a clinical sign of active disease. Patients who had received treatment within the previous three months were excluded. J is TRBJ1-6 and V is TRBV4-3; no firm D call. This receptor was obtained from a male donor with vitiligo. Sequenced: blood. The CDR3 loop reads CASSQDRYNSPLHF. CDR3 DNA sequence: TGCGCCAGCAGCCAAGACAGATATAATTCACCCCTCCACTTT.